A single sample is the source of the 22 T cell receptor beta chains below, sequenced in a study of cytomegalovirus exposure and HLA in healthy donors. 60 Vbeta and 13 Jbeta primers were used in PCR. Sequencing used immunoSEQ multiplex PCR; TCRdb keeps in-frame clones, though not all of them. This sample carries 140,000 to 150,000 clones, 60% to 80% of them seen once, and the ten largest clones take 6.5% to 7%. Sequencing was carried out using PBMCs. These receptors came from a woman aged 40 to 50 in good health and CMV-seropositive.

The chain uses TRBV7-3 and TRBJ2-1, with D perhaps TRBD2 (6 bases). Per the germline V gene, CDR1 is SGHTA and CDR2 is FQGTGA. V shed 4 bases and J shed 1 base, with 11 bases lying between them. The CDR3 totals 15 residues. The CDR3 loop reads CASSSDYRSYNEQFF. For the CDR3, the DNA is TGTGCCAGCAGCTCGGACTATAGGTCCTACAATGAGCAGTTCTTC.

The V call is TRBV7-3, the J call TRBJ2-1; D not resolved. V dropped 5 bases and J dropped 7 bases, with 12 bases sitting between them. CDR3 size: 13 residues. The germline V gene has CDR1 SGHTA and CDR2 FQGTGA. DNA for the CDR3: TGTGCCAGCAGCATACAGCTGTATAATGAGCAGTTCTTC. Protein product: CASSIQLYNEQFF.

The chain recombines TRBV7-9 with TRBJ2-1; 10 nucleotides match TRBD1. The CDR3 spans 14 residues. Germline loops: CDR1 SEHNR, CDR2 FQNEAQ (reference sequence). V trimming: 7 bases; J trimming: 4 bases; junction bases outside the gene matches: 4. The chain's CDR3 is CASNRQGAYNEQFF. Written as DNA, the CDR3 is TGTGCCAGCAACCGACAGGGGGCGTACAATGAGCAGTTCTTC.

V is TRBV9 and J is TRBJ1-5; 7 nucleotides line up with TRBD1. V shed 9 bases, J shed 5 bases, and the junction held 5 bases outside the gene matches. The CDR3 loop spans 12 amino acids. CDR1 is SGDLS and CDR2 is YYNGEE in the germline V gene. The CDR3 is CAIRTGYQPQHF. The DNA for the CDR3 is TGTGCCATTAGGACAGGATATCAGCCCCAGCATTTT.

V usage is TRBV6-4 and J usage is TRBJ2-7; D uncertain. Germline CDR1 is MRHNA and CDR2 is SNTAGT. Deletions cut 4 bases from V and 2 bases from J, with 9 bases between. CDR3 length: 13 amino acids. CDR3 protein: CASSVDFTYEQYF. The DNA of the CDR3 is TGTGCCAGCAGTGTTGACTTCACCTACGAGCAGTACTTC.

The chain is built from TRBV5-4 and TRBJ2-1; D might be TRBD1 (5 bases). V gave up 4 bases and J gave up 10 bases, with 12 bases separating them. This CDR3 region has 12 residues. Germline CDR1 reads SGHNT; CDR2 reads YYREEE (reference sequence). The CDR3 sequence is CASSTDTLEQFF. The CDR3 DNA reads TGTGCCAGCAGCACGGACACCTTAGAGCAGTTCTTC.

The chain is built from TRBV9 and TRBJ1-2, with 7 nucleotides matching TRBD1. The CDR3 covers 11 residues. V lost 7 bases to trimming and J lost 6 bases; unmatched junction nucleotides: 3. Germline-derived CDR1 and CDR2 are SGDLS and YYNGEE. The DNA of the CDR3 is TGTGCCAGCGCGACAGGGAATGGCTACACCTTC. The encoded protein is CASATGNGYTF.

The chain recombines TRBV27 with TRBJ1-2; 7 bases map to TRBD1. V was pared by 4 bases and J by 2 bases, with 13 bases of the junction left unmatched. CDR1 MNHEY and CDR2 SMNVEV come from the germline V gene (reference sequence). This CDR3 is 17 amino acids long. Here the CDR3 reads CASSSLLPGQTNYGYTF. The CDR3 DNA follows: TGTGCCAGCAGTTCACTACTTCCGGGACAGACGAACTATGGCTACACCTTC.

The chain carries TRBV5-4 and TRBJ2-3; 7 nucleotides match TRBD1. The germline gives CDR1 SGHNT, CDR2 YYREEE (reference sequence). The CDR3 runs to 15 residues. The J segment lost 0 bases and the V segment lost 3 bases, leaving 4 bases of the junction unmatched. This chain's CDR3 is CASSSRQGSTDTQYF. DNA of the CDR3: TGTGCCAGCAGCTCAAGACAGGGCAGCACAGATACGCAGTATTTT.

Remarks on this clone: At the DNA level, this CDR3 is encoded by other sequences in the same sample as well. The chain carries TRBV30 and TRBJ1-2; D not resolved. Germline lookup yields CDR1 GTSNPN and CDR2 SVGIG (reference sequence). The CDR3 is 13 residues long. V gave up 0 bases and J gave up 0 bases, with 5 bases separating them. For the CDR3, the DNA is TGTGCCTGGAGTGTGGAGGCTAACTATGGCTACACCTTC. Protein sequence: CAWSVEANYGYTF.

Details on this clone: This specimen includes other DNA sequences encoding the same CDR3. V and J are TRBV2 and TRBJ1-1; D is possibly TRBD1 (5 bases). The CDR3 spans 14 residues. Deletions cut 1 base from V and 4 bases from J, with 10 bases between. Germline loops: CDR1 SNHLY, CDR2 FYNNEI. The CDR3 reads CASSEGAGITEAFF. CDR3 in DNA: TGTGCCAGCAGTGAAGGTGCAGGGATCACTGAAGCTTTCTTT.

This rearrangement joins TRBV2 to TRBJ2-1; 10 bases are shared with TRBD1. The trim removed 1 base at V and 8 bases at J, leaving 5 bases unmatched. CDR1 SNHLY and CDR2 FYNNEI come from the germline V gene. The CDR3 is 15 amino acids. The CDR3 nucleotides are TGTGCCAGCAGTGAAGGGGACAGGGGTAGTTATGAGCAGTTCTTC. Its protein is CASSEGDRGSYEQFF.

This clone has a single count. The V gene is TRBV5-1, the J gene TRBJ2-3; D is unclear. CDR1 and CDR2 (germline): SGHRS, YFSETQ. The V gene lost 0 bases and the J gene lost 4 bases, with 12 bases spanning the gap. The length of the CDR3 is 15 residues. CDR3 loop: CASSLGSLVADTQYF. The CDR3 DNA follows: TGCGCCAGCAGCTTGGGCTCTCTAGTAGCAGATACGCAGTATTTT.

The V call is TRBV6-1, the J call TRBJ1-1; D uncertain. The CDR3 runs 14 residues. Trimming removed 4 bases at V and 5 bases at J, with 14 bases between. Germline-derived CDR1 and CDR2 are MNHNS and SASEGT. The CDR3 DNA is TGTGCCAGCAGTGTTAGGGCCGGGGAGACTGAAGCTTTCTTT. Translation gives CASSVRAGETEAFF.

The rearrangement joins TRBV9 to TRBJ1-4; D not certain. V was cut by 4 bases and J by 0 bases, with 10 bases left in between. Germline V gene sequence: CDR1 SGDLS, CDR2 YYNGEE. This CDR3 contains 15 residues. The CDR3 here is CASSLRATTNEKLFF. Here the CDR3 DNA reads TGTGCCAGCAGCTTAAGAGCTACAACTAATGAAAAACTGTTTTTT.

This clone has only a few counts. The chain is built from TRBV28 and TRBJ2-7; a possible D gene is TRBD1 (6 bases). The V end was cut by 2 bases, the J end by 0 bases, with 8 bases between. The CDR3 extends over 14 amino acids. CDR1 and CDR2 (germline): MDHEN, SYDVKM. Written as DNA, the CDR3 is TGTGCCAGCAGTTTACAGGGGAACTCCTACGAGCAGTACTTC. Its protein is CASSLQGNSYEQYF.

V gene TRBV9 combines with J gene TRBJ2-3; D is unclear. Trimming shortened V by 3 bases and J by 5 bases, and 16 bases separated the two germline ends. This CDR3 contains 15 residues. CDR1 and CDR2 from the germline V gene are SGDLS and YYNGEE. CDR3 residues: CASSASPTYLDTQYF. The CDR3 coding sequence is TGTGCCAGCAGCGCTTCACCCACATATTTAGATACGCAGTATTTT.

This chain uses TRBV28 with TRBJ1-1, with TRBD1 identical over 10 bases. Germline CDR1 and CDR2: MDHEN and SYDVKM. Trimming took 4 bases from V and 2 from J; bases not matched to a gene: 4. This CDR3 has 15 residues. The CDR3 sequence: CASSSGDRGNTEAFF. CDR3 DNA: TGTGCCAGCAGTTCGGGGGACAGGGGAAACACTGAAGCTTTCTTT.

V and J are TRBV19 and TRBJ1-4; 7 positions agree with TRBD1. V was clipped by 4 bases and J by 8 bases; unmatched bases: 10. Per the germline V gene, CDR1 is LNHDA and CDR2 is SQIVND (reference sequence). The CDR3 contains 15 residues. The CDR3 sequence is CASSRDSYSIEKLFF. The CDR3, as DNA: TGTGCCAGTAGTAGGGACAGTTACTCCATCGAAAAACTGTTTTTT. The entire variable domain, with the rest obtained from reference TRBV19 and TRBJ1-4, is as follows: DGGITQSPKYLFRKEGQNVTLSCEQNLNHDAMYWYRQDPGQGLRLIYYSQIVNDFQKGDIAEGYSVSREKKESFPLTVTSAQKNPTAFYLCASSRDSYSIEKLFFGSGTQLSVL.

The V call is TRBV5-5, the J call TRBJ1-2; D remains ambiguous. Germline values: CDR1 SGHKS, CDR2 YYEKEE (reference sequence). With 1 base removed from V and 4 bases from J, the gap between germline ends came to 5 bases. This CDR3 is 12 amino acids long. The CDR3 sequence is CASSLMAYGYTF. As DNA, the CDR3 is TGTGCCAGCAGCTTGATGGCCTATGGCTACACCTTC.

V and J are TRBV2 and TRBJ1-1, with 7 bases matching TRBD1. J gave up 9 bases and V 3 bases, and 10 bases lay outside the gene matches. The CDR3 has 14 amino acids. Germline CDR1 SNHLY, CDR2 FYNNEI. The CDR3 DNA follows: TGTGCCAGCAGTGACCGAATCTCAGGGGGAAAAGCTTTCTTT. It encodes CASSDRISGGKAFF.

The chain has TRBV5-1 and TRBJ1-1; the D gene is possibly TRBD1 (5 bases). Per the germline V gene, CDR1 is SGHRS and CDR2 is YFSETQ. CDR3 length: 13 residues. The V and J ends lost 4 bases and 8 bases respectively, with 15 bases between them. In nucleotides, the CDR3 is TGCGCCAGCAGCCCTGGGGCCGGATCGGAAGCTTTCTTT. Translation gives CASSPGAGSEAFF.